This entry lists 28 T cell receptor beta chains sequenced from one sample in a study of shared clonotypes between healthy human individuals. The assay was immunoSEQ multiplex PCR, and TCRdb's table has in-frame clones only and misses some. Of about 2 million clones in the sample, roughly 94% were seen once. The sample comprised naive CD4+ T cells sorted from blood. Stated subset: CD45RA+ positively selected. The source is a man younger than 35 in good health.

V and J are TRBV7-6 and TRBJ1-1; tentative D call: TRBD1 (6 bases). V gave up 1 base and J gave up 5 bases, with 17 bases separating them. This CDR3 has 16 residues. The germline V gene encodes CDR1 SGHVS and CDR2 FNYEAQ. This chain's CDR3 is CASSLGGGGWKTEAFF. CDR3 sequence (DNA): TGTGCCAGCAGCTTAGGTGGAGGGGGGTGGAAAACTGAAGCTTTCTTT.

A single count supports this clone. The chain has TRBV13 and TRBJ2-2; no clear D gene. The CDR3 runs 13 residues. V was trimmed by 7 bases and J by 0 bases, leaving 6 bases between them. CDR1 and CDR2 from the germline V gene are PRHDT and FYEKMQ (reference sequence). This CDR3 reads CASKPTNTGELFF. CDR3 sequence (DNA): TGTGCCAGCAAGCCGACGAACACCGGGGAGCTGTTTTTT.

In the case of this clone: Since a much larger clone is just one base distant, this may be a read error. The chain couples TRBV25-1 to TRBJ2-7; D possibly corresponds to TRBD1 (7 bases). The CDR3 is 14 residues long. The germline gives CDR1 MGHDK, CDR2 SYGVNS. Trimming left V 7 bases short and J 9 bases short, with 22 bases between. The CDR3: CASTGGGSSRGQYF. For the CDR3, the DNA is TGTGCCAGCACCGGAGGGGGCAGCTCTAGGGGGCAGTACTTC.

V gene TRBV6-1 combines with J gene TRBJ1-2; tentatively, D is TRBD1 (6 bases). The CDR3 has 13 residues. Trimming shortened V by 0 bases and J by 14 bases, and 16 bases separated the two germline ends. CDR1 and CDR2 (germline): MNHNS, SASEGT. CDR3 nucleotides: TGTGCCAGCAGTGAAGCCCGAGGGGGGGTTCGGACCTTC. Translated: CASSEARGGVRTF.

The chain has TRBV7-9 and TRBJ1-1; no reliable D call. The length of the CDR3 is 14 residues. Germline-derived CDR1 and CDR2 are SEHNR and FQNEAQ (reference sequence). With 5 bases removed from V and 1 base from J, the gap between germline ends came to 11 bases. CDR3 bases: TGTGCCAGCAGCCCCCATGAGGGGAACACTGAAGCTTTCTTT. This codes for CASSPHEGNTEAFF.

This clone was observed a single time. This specimen includes other DNA sequences encoding the same CDR3. The genes are TRBV5-1 and TRBJ1-1; D not certain. V lost 4 bases and J 1 base, leaving 8 bases between the germline ends. The germline V gene encodes CDR1 SGHRS and CDR2 YFSETQ. The CDR3 runs 13 residues. The CDR3 loop reads CASSVRENTEAFF. The CDR3 coding sequence is TGCGCCAGCAGCGTGAGGGAGAACACTGAAGCTTTCTTT.

V is TRBV6-1 and J is TRBJ1-2, with D maybe TRBD1 (5 bases). This CDR3 region has 13 residues. The germline V and J ends were trimmed by 4 bases and 5 bases, with 11 bases remaining between them. The germline V gene encodes CDR1 MNHNS and CDR2 SASEGT. The CDR3 here is CASSVRQGYGYTF. Here the CDR3 DNA reads TGTGCCAGCAGTGTTAGGCAGGGATATGGCTACACCTTC.

The V call is TRBV6-6, the J call TRBJ1-5, with a weak D call TRBD1 (5 bases). The CDR3 runs 16 residues. Germline CDR1 is MNHNY and CDR2 is SVGAGI (reference sequence). The V end was cut by 8 bases, the J end by 2 bases, with 19 bases between. The CDR3 bases are TGTGCCAGCCCACTGCAGACGGGGACGGGCAATCAGCCCCAGCATTTT. It encodes CASPLQTGTGNQPQHF.

J is TRBJ2-5 and V is TRBV5-4; D is uncertain. The germline gives CDR1 SGHNT, CDR2 YYREEE (reference sequence). There are 13 residues in the CDR3. V lost 4 bases to trimming and J lost 2 bases, with 9 bases between them. CDR3 bases: TGTGCCAGCAGCCAGGATCCACAAGAGACCCAGTACTTC. This gives the protein CASSQDPQETQYF.

The J gene is TRBJ1-1, the V gene TRBV30, with D perhaps TRBD1 (5 bases). Trimming pared 4 bases from V and 1 base from J, leaving 13 bases between. Germline loops: CDR1 GTSNPN, CDR2 SVGIG (reference sequence). The CDR3 covers 14 residues. In DNA, the CDR3 is TGTGCCTGGATGGGAGGTAGGGGGAACACTGAAGCTTTCTTT. Its translation: CAWMGGRGNTEAFF.

The chain links TRBV30 to TRBJ1-2; 8 bases line up with TRBD1. The J segment lost 2 bases and the V segment lost 1 base, leaving 3 bases of the junction unmatched. This CDR3 has 14 residues. Per the germline V gene, CDR1 is GTSNPN and CDR2 is SVGIG (reference sequence). The CDR3 spells CAWSGGQVNYGYTF. CDR3 bases: TGTGCCTGGAGTGGGGGACAGGTGAACTATGGCTACACCTTC. Using reference TRBV30 and TRBJ1-2 for the parts outside the CDR3, the full variable domain is SQTIHQWPATLVQPVGSPLSLECTVEGTSNPNLYWYRQAAGRGLQLLFYSVGIGQISSEVPQNLSASRPQDRQFILSSKKLLLSDSGFYLCAWSGGQVNYGYTFGSGTRLTVV.

As concerns this clone: Other DNA sequences in the sample encode the same CDR3. This rearrangement joins TRBV7-2 to TRBJ2-7; TRBD1 matches 7 bases. Germline trimming cut 1 base from V and 2 bases from J; bases unmatched to any gene: 2. The germline V gene has CDR1 SGHTA and CDR2 FQGNSA. This CDR3 contains 14 residues. CDR3 protein: CASSLGGTAYEQYF. CDR3 DNA sequence: TGTGCCAGCAGCTTAGGAGGGACAGCCTACGAGCAGTACTTC.

This sequence joins TRBV6-1 and TRBJ2-7, with 7 bases aligning to TRBD2. The CDR3 contains 14 residues. Per the germline V gene, CDR1 is MNHNS and CDR2 is SASEGT. V was clipped by 0 bases and J by 6 bases; unmatched bases: 5. This chain's CDR3 is CASSEATLASEQYF. The DNA for the CDR3 is TGTGCCAGCAGTGAAGCAACACTAGCGAGCGAGCAGTACTTC.

This clone appeared once. This chain connects TRBV30 to TRBJ1-2; a weak D match, TRBD1 (5 bases). Germline values: CDR1 GTSNPN, CDR2 SVGIG (reference sequence). This CDR3 has 13 residues. V lost 2 bases and J 3 bases, leaving 10 bases between the germline ends. This CDR3 reads CAWSTRGDYGYTF. Written as DNA, the CDR3 is TGTGCCTGGAGTACGAGGGGCGACTATGGCTACACCTTC.

The CDR3 DNA is TGTGCCAGCAGTTATGTTGGGACTGGAAACACCATATATTTT. Its protein product is CASSYVGTGNTIYF. The V gene is TRBV6-9, the J gene TRBJ1-3; D uncertain. The ends were cut back, 2 bases at V and 2 bases at J, with 7 bases in the middle. This CDR3 has 14 amino acids. Germline CDR1 MNHGY, CDR2 SVAAGI.

V and J are TRBV2 and TRBJ2-5; TRBD2 matches at 7 bases. Germline CDR1 SNHLY, CDR2 FYNNEI. V was pared by 7 bases and J by 7 bases, with 15 bases of the junction left unmatched. The CDR3 consists of 15 residues. CDR3 sequence (DNA): TGTGCCAGCACTCTTCAGACTAGCTTCCCTGGGACCCAGTACTTC. This gives the protein CASTLQTSFPGTQYF.

The count of this clone is one. J is TRBJ2-5 and V is TRBV10-3; D remains unclear. Germline V gene sequence: CDR1 ENHRY, CDR2 SYGVKD. V shed 10 bases and J shed 5 bases, with 20 bases lying between them. CDR3 length: 14 residues. The CDR3 nucleotides read TGTGCCACCTCTTTAGGCCCTACTGGGGAGACCCAGTACTTC. This codes for CATSLGPTGETQYF.

The chain employs TRBV5-4 and TRBJ2-7; 9 bases map to TRBD1. Germline V gene data show CDR1 as SGHNT and CDR2 as YYREEE (reference sequence). The CDR3 totals 15 residues. The J segment lost 5 bases and the V segment lost 2 bases, leaving 8 bases of the junction unmatched. Here the CDR3 reads CASSFRDRESHEQYF. CDR3 sequence (DNA): TGTGCCAGCAGCTTTCGGGACAGGGAATCCCACGAGCAGTACTTC.

This clone was seen once. At the DNA level, this CDR3 is encoded by other sequences in the same sample as well. The gene calls are TRBV29-1 and TRBJ2-3; D is unclear. The CDR3 spans 12 residues. Germline V gene data show CDR1 as SQVTM and CDR2 as ANQGSEA. V was shortened by 1 base and J by 3 bases, with 5 bases between the two germline ends. This chain's CDR3 is CSVEVLTDTQYF. In DNA form, the CDR3 reads TGCAGCGTTGAAGTCCTAACAGATACGCAGTATTTT.

This clone showed up just once. The chain couples TRBV28 to TRBJ1-2; D not resolved. Trimming left V 2 bases short and J 5 bases short, with 12 bases between. The CDR3 is 14 amino acids. Germline CDR1 MDHEN, CDR2 SYDVKM. The CDR3 DNA is TGTGCCAGCAGTTTACACCCCGCCCCATATGGCTACACCTTC. Encoded protein: CASSLHPAPYGYTF.

The J gene is TRBJ1-5, the V gene TRBV28; weak D call: TRBD1 (6 bases). CDR3 length equals 14 residues. Between the trimmed V and J ends, which lost 6 bases and 0 bases, there was a span of 9 bases. CDR1 MDHEN and CDR2 SYDVKM come from the germline V gene. The CDR3: CASRGDNSNQPQHF. DNA for the CDR3: TGTGCCAGCAGGGGGGACAATAGCAATCAGCCCCAGCATTTT.

This sequence joins TRBV29-1 and TRBJ1-1; weak D call: TRBD1 (5 bases). CDR3 length: 13 residues. Trimming shortened V by 4 bases and J by 0 bases, and 9 bases separated the two germline ends. Germline V gives CDR1 SQVTM, CDR2 ANQGSEA. The CDR3 sequence: CSVGTRMNTEAFF. The CDR3 bases are TGCAGCGTTGGGACACGGATGAACACTGAAGCTTTCTTT.

The chain is built from TRBV6-4 and TRBJ1-1, with TRBD1 identical over 7 bases. The CDR3 extends over 14 amino acids. With 6 bases clipped from V and 4 bases from J, the junction kept 8 bases outside the gene matches. Germline V gene data show CDR1 as MRHNA and CDR2 as SNTAGT. The CDR3 loop reads CASSPTGLSTEAFF. CDR3 coding DNA: TGTGCCAGCAGCCCGACAGGGCTGAGCACTGAAGCTTTCTTT.

Here the CDR3 DNA reads TGTGCCAGCAGTGAAGCGTTGGCGGAAGCTTTCTTT. Translation: CASSEALAEAFF. The chain uses TRBV6-1 and TRBJ1-1; D is unresolved. V lost 0 bases and J lost 8, with 7 bases in between. Germline-derived CDR1 and CDR2 are MNHNS and SASEGT. The CDR3 has 12 residues.

In its sample, this clone was seen once. CDR3 amino acids: CASSPSRVSDTQYF. In DNA form, the CDR3 reads TGTGCCAGCAGCCCCAGCAGGGTTTCTGATACGCAGTATTTT. The chain combines TRBV27 with TRBJ2-3; possibly TRBD1 for D (5 bases). The germline V gene encodes CDR1 MNHEY and CDR2 SMNVEV (reference sequence). Trimming stripped 6 bases from V and 6 bases from J, with 16 bases between. The CDR3 is 14 amino acids.

This clone was picked up one time. This rearrangement joins TRBV10-3 to TRBJ2-5; TRBD1 aligns across 7 bases. V was pared by 9 bases and J by 0 bases, with 16 bases of the junction left unmatched. Germline CDR1 is ENHRY and CDR2 is SYGVKD. This CDR3 is built from 17 residues. CDR3 nucleotide sequence: TGTGCCATTTCCCCCTTAGGTCCGGGACAGAACCAAGAGACCCAGTACTTC. Translation: CAISPLGPGQNQETQYF.

The V and J genes are TRBV11-2 and TRBJ1-5, with D maybe TRBD1 (5 bases). Per germline, CDR1 SGHAT and CDR2 FQNNGV. The CDR3 runs to 14 residues. Between the trimmed V and J ends, which lost 3 bases and 5 bases, there was a span of 11 bases. For the CDR3, the DNA is TGTGCCAGCAGCTTGCAGGGCCCCCATCAGCCCCAGCATTTT. Translated, it gives CASSLQGPHQPQHF.

The V gene is TRBV5-1, the J gene TRBJ2-5; perhaps TRBD2 as D (5 bases). The CDR3 covers 14 residues. The germline V gene encodes CDR1 SGHRS and CDR2 YFSETQ. Trimming stripped 1 base from V and 3 bases from J, with 10 bases between. CDR3 nucleotides: TGCGCCAGCAGCTTGCGAGGGTTCGAAGAGACCCAGTACTTC. As protein: CASSLRGFEETQYF.